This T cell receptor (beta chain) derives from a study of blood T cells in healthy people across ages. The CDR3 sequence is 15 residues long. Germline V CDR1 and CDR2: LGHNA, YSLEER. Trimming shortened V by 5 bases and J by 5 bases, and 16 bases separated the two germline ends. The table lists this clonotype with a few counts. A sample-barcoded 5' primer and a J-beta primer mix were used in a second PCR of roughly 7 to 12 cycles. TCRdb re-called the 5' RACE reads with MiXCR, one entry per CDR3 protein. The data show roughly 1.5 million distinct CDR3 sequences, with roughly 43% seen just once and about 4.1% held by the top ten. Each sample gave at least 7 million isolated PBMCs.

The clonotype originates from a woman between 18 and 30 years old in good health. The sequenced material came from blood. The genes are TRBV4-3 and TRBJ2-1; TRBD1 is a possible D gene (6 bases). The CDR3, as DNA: TGCGCCAGCAGCAAAGGATGTGCAGGGGACAATGAGCAGTTCTTC. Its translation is CASSKGCAGDNEQFF.